The T cell receptor (beta chain) described here comes from a study of blood T cell repertoires in COVID-19 (dated by TCRdb to the early 2020s). About the full investigation: Samples covering the acute and convalescent phases of COVID-19 were provided by collaborators in the United States, Italy and Spain. Where HLA class I and class II types were available, the types were taken from metadata supplied by the sample provider, not from assay-based typing. The material from the prospective study consisted of cDNA or gDNA derived from T cells, B-cell-depleted T cells, or PBMCs. Subjects who had been exposed to COVID-19, were actively infected with it, or had recovered from it provided the deeply sampled blood TCRbeta repertoires that made up the dataset. The sample metadata nearly always contained a de-identified subject ID, COVID-19 status, age in years and sex. The samples were drawn from the first 160 participants of the ongoing ImmuneRACE study and from about 1,200 subjects provided by 6 global collaborators. The repertoires were released in a freely available public database intended as a resource for research on the immune response to SARS-CoV-2. Summary of the overall study and its limitations: The quantity of clinical and demographic metadata differed by source and by participant and was supplied without curation.

TCRbeta CDR3 regions were amplified from genomic DNA by means of the immunoSEQ Assay, a bias-controlled multiplex PCR. The paper's processing steps were these. The number of nucleated cells in each sample was estimated from the amplification of reference gene primers within the assay. To quantify the absolute abundance of each unique TCRbeta CDR3 rearrangement, sequence reads were collapsed and filtered. For each sample, productive Simpson clonality was calculated as the square root of Simpson's diversity index over productive rearrangements. The immuneACCESS repertoire file appears here via TCRdb, limited to in-frame rearrangements. These files lack a portion of the clones; in checked studies, under half of the deficit traces to unresolved V genes, and the cause of the others is not known. Clone size and V and J calls were adopted from that table, with D and trimming inferred from the DNA. The sample has under 300,000 clones on record, just under 85% of them singletons. The ten largest make up 3.5% to 4.5% of the sample.

As to this clone: The specificity of this receptor is unknown. No base quality values were provided; no much bigger clone lies one nucleotide off.

Whole blood was collected in K2EDTA tubes by collaborating institutions according to the institutions' own protocols. For TCRbeta analysis, collaborators shipped samples in one of three forms: frozen whole blood, isolated PBMCs, or DNA extracted from either of those sample types. From the cysteine through the phenylalanine, the CDR3 covers 14 amino acids. The entry retains the CDR3 DNA only, 42 bases that are in frame from base 1. In the germline V gene (reference sequence), CDR1 corresponds to SEHNR and CDR2 to FQNEAQ. V is cut by 2 bases and J by 1 base, and the space between the germline ends is 8 bases.

The chain uses TRBV7-9 and TRBJ1-1; the D gene identity is not certain. Sequences were obtained from peripheral blood. This clonotype originated in a man in his fifties or sixties with acute or convalescent COVID-19. The CDR3 region has the sequence CASSLRQQNTEAFF. The nucleotide sequence is given as TGTGCCAGCAGCTTAAGACAACAGAACACTGAAGCTTTCTTT. Beyond the CDR3, the reference TRBV7-9 and TRBJ1-1 genes provide the residues; the full variable domain reads: DTGVSQNPRHKITKRGQNVTFRCDPISEHNRLYWYRQTLGQGPEFLTYFQNEAQLEKSRLLSDRFSAERPKGSFSTLEIQRTEQGDSAMYLCASSLRQQNTEAFFGQGTRLTVV.